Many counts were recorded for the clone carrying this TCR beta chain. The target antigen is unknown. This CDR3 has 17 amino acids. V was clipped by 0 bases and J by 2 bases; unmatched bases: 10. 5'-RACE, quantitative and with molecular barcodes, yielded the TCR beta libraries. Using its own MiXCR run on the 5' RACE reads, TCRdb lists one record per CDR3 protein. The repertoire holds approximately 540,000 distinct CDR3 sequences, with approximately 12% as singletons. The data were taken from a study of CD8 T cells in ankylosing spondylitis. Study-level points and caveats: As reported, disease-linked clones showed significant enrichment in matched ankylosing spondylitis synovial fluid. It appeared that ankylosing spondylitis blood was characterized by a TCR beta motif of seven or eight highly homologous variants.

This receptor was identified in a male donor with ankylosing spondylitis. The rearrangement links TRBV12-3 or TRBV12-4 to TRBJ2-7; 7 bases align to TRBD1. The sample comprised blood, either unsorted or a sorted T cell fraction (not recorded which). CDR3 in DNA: TGTGCCAGCAGTTTAGCCCGTAGGGGGACAGAAGCCTACGAGCAGTACGTC. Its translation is CASSLARRGTEAYEQYV.